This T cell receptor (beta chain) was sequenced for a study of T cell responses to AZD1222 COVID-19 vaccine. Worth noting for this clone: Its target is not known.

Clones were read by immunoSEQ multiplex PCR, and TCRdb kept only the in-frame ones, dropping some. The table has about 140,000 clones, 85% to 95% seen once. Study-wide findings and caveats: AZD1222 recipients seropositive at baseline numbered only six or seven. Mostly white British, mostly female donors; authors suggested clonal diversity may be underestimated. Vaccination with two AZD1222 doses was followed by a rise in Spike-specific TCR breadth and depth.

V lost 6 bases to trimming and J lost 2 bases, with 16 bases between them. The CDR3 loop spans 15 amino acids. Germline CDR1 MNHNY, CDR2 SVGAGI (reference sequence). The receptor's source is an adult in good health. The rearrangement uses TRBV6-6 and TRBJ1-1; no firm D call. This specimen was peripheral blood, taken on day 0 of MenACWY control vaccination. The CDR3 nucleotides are TGTGCCAGCAGCGGGCTAGTGGTGGGAAACACTGAAGCTTTCTTT. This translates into CASSGLVVGNTEAFF.